These 31 T cell receptor beta chains were all obtained from the same sample, sequenced in a study of TIL therapy for anti-PD-1-resistant metastatic lung cancer. The libraries were made with immunoSEQ v3. The repertoire was sequenced with immunoSEQ multiplex PCR; TCRdb's copy has only in-frame clones and lacks some. The table records a few thousand clones, 64% of them present only once. The time point is: pre-treatment sample, taken before nivolumab and TIL therapy. The tumor samples were excised metastases, mostly pleural nodules or supraclavicular lymph nodes. The sample was tumor tissue, taken at baseline. The receptors originated from a man between 65 and 85 years old with non-small cell lung cancer.

The rearrangement uses TRBV28 and TRBJ1-1, with TRBD1 matching over 8 bases. Looked up from germline, CDR1 is MDHEN and CDR2 is SYDVKM. The CDR3 contains 12 residues. V shed 6 bases, J shed 4 bases, and the junction held 1 base outside the gene matches. The CDR3 spells CASRDRVTEAFF. The DNA for the CDR3 is TGTGCCAGCAGGGACAGGGTCACTGAAGCTTTCTTT.

This chain links TRBV7-9 with TRBJ2-2; 8 bases fit TRBD1. CDR3 length: 15 residues. From germline, CDR1 is SEHNR and CDR2 FQNEAQ (reference sequence). The V and J ends lost 5 bases and 5 bases, in that order; junction bases with no gene match: 7. DNA for the CDR3: TGTGCCAGCAGCCCCGGACAGGGAGGTACCGGGGAGCTGTTTTTT. Translation: CASSPGQGGTGELFF. Full variable domain (rest looked up from reference TRBV7-9 and TRBJ2-2): DTGVSQNPRHKITKRGQNVTFRCDPISEHNRLYWYRQTLGQGPEFLTYFQNEAQLEKSRLLSDRFSAERPKGSFSTLEIQRTEQGDSAMYLCASSPGQGGTGELFFGEGSRLTVL.

This chain uses TRBV5-6 with TRBJ2-5; TRBD1 or TRBD2 may be the D gene (7 bases each). Trimming pared 9 bases from V and 5 bases from J, leaving 17 bases between. Per the germline V gene, CDR1 is SGHDT and CDR2 is YYEEEE. This CDR3 is built from 13 residues. DNA for the CDR3: TGTGCCACCGTCCGGCAGGGGGGGGAGACCCAGTACTTC. Protein sequence: CATVRQGGETQYF.

This sequence joins TRBV27 and TRBJ2-1; 11 nucleotides line up with TRBD1. The CDR3 runs to 16 residues. The trim removed 2 bases at V and 7 bases at J, leaving 7 bases unmatched. CDR1 MNHEY and CDR2 SMNVEV come from the germline V gene (reference sequence). CDR3 DNA sequence: TGTGCCAGCAGTTTAACCGGACAGGGGGCAGGAAATGAGCAGTTCTTC. Translating gives CASSLTGQGAGNEQFF.

V gene TRBV5-1 combines with J gene TRBJ1-4; no clear D gene. V lost 4 bases and J lost 8, with 18 bases in between. Germline CDR1 SGHRS, CDR2 YFSETQ. CDR3 size: 15 residues. CDR3 coding DNA: TGCGCCAGCAGCCCTCTGGGCCCCGTAGTAGAAAAACTGTTTTTT. As protein: CASSPLGPVVEKLFF. The complete variable domain, with remaining parts taken from reference TRBV5-1 and TRBJ1-4, reads KAGVTQTPRYLIKTRGQQVTLSCSPISGHRSVSWYQQTPGQGLQFLFEYFSETQRNKGNFPGRFSGRQFSNSRSEMNVSTLELGDSALYLCASSPLGPVVEKLFFGSGTQLSVL.

This clone was counted between two and nine times. The chain employs TRBV10-1 and TRBJ2-1; D is possibly TRBD1 or TRBD2 (5 bases each). Trimming removed 2 bases from V and 3 bases from J, with 11 bases in between. Germline CDR1 reads WNHNN; CDR2 reads SYGVQD (reference sequence). The CDR3 loop spans 15 amino acids. CDR3 nucleotide sequence: TGCGCCAGCAGTGAGGTTCGGGACCTCTACAATGAGCAGTTCTTC. Translated, it gives CASSEVRDLYNEQFF.

A few counts support this clone. The chain has TRBV29-1 and TRBJ2-7; no clear D gene. The CDR3 is 15 residues long. Germline-derived CDR1 and CDR2 are SQVTM and ANQGSEA. Trimming shortened V by 1 base and J by 0 bases, and 13 bases separated the two germline ends. CDR3 region: CSVEGFRESSYEQYF. The CDR3 nucleotides read TGCAGCGTTGAAGGGTTCCGAGAGAGCTCCTACGAGCAGTACTTC.

The CDR3 nucleotides are TGCGCCAGCAGAGACCGACAGGGTCAATCTCTCTACGAGCAGTACTTC. Its protein is CASRDRQGQSLYEQYF. This chain uses TRBV10-1 with TRBJ2-7; the match to TRBD1 covers 7 bases. This CDR3 comprises 16 residues. J lost 3 bases, V lost 6 bases, and 14 bases had no gene match. The germline CDR1 and CDR2 sequences are WNHNN and SYGVQD (reference sequence).

The J gene is TRBJ1-5, the V gene TRBV2, with 8 bases lining up with TRBD1. This CDR3 is 14 amino acids long. The germline V gene has CDR1 SNHLY and CDR2 FYNNEI. V shed 6 bases, J shed 5 bases, and the junction held 6 bases outside the gene matches. This CDR3 is CASRGQVRDQPQHF. The CDR3 region has the DNA TGTGCCAGCAGGGGACAGGTGAGGGATCAGCCCCAGCATTTT.

This clone has a single count. This chain links TRBV4-1 with TRBJ1-6, with D unresolved. V was trimmed by 0 bases and J by 14 bases, leaving 17 bases between them. Germline V gives CDR1 MGHRA, CDR2 YSYEKL. The CDR3 extends over 15 amino acids. Here the CDR3 DNA reads TGCGCCAGCAGCCAAGAGTACCCAACCCGCGAATCCCTCCACTTT. Protein product: CASSQEYPTRESLHF.

This clone was counted a few times. The rearrangement joins TRBV10-3 to TRBJ1-2; the match to TRBD1 covers 7 bases. V lost 6 bases, J lost 4 bases, and 14 bases stayed unmatched. Germline loops: CDR1 ENHRY, CDR2 SYGVKD. CDR3 size: 16 residues. CDR3: CAIRKNTGAQTYGYTF. The CDR3 DNA is TGTGCCATCAGGAAGAATACAGGGGCTCAAACCTATGGCTACACCTTC.

The chain joins TRBV2 to TRBJ2-2, with 14 bases matching TRBD2. The CDR3 is 15 amino acids. V trimming: 6 bases; J trimming: 5 bases; junction bases outside the gene matches: 2. Germline V gene sequence: CDR1 SNHLY, CDR2 FYNNEI. Here the CDR3 reads CASRGLAGVTGELFF. DNA of the CDR3: TGTGCCAGCAGGGGACTAGCGGGAGTGACCGGGGAGCTGTTTTTT.

This chain joins TRBV11-2 and TRBJ2-1; 11 bases are shared with TRBD2. V shed 1 base, J shed 8 bases, and the junction held 7 bases outside the gene matches. The CDR3 is made up of 16 amino acids. Germline assignment: CDR1 SGHAT and CDR2 FQNNGV. CDR3 bases: TGTGCCAGCAGCTTAGCTAAACTAGCGGGAGAGTATGAGCAGTTCTTC. Translating it yields CASSLAKLAGEYEQFF. Combining the CDR3 with reference TRBV11-2 and TRBJ2-1 gives the whole variable domain EAGVAQSPRYKIIEKRQSVAFWCNPISGHATLYWYQQILGQGPKLLIQFQNNGVVDDSQLPKDRFSAERLKGVDSTLKIQPAKLEDSAVYLCASSLAKLAGEYEQFFGPGTRLTVL.

The rearrangement links TRBV2 to TRBJ1-1; D uncertain. This CDR3 has 12 residues. The germline gives CDR1 SNHLY, CDR2 FYNNEI. Trimming removed 7 bases at V and 1 base at J, with 7 bases between. In DNA form, the CDR3 reads TGTGCCAGCAACGAGCGGAACACTGAAGCTTTCTTT. Its translation: CASNERNTEAFF.

The chain has TRBV27 and TRBJ2-2, with 15 bases matching TRBD2. The CDR3 is 14 residues long. Germline V gene data show CDR1 as MNHEY and CDR2 as SMNVEV (reference sequence). The trim removed 9 bases at V and 6 bases at J, leaving 2 bases unmatched. The CDR3 nucleotides are TGTGCCAGTTGGACTAGCGGGAGGGCCGGGGAGCTGTTTTTT. Encoded protein: CASWTSGRAGELFF.

There are a few counts of this clone. This chain joins TRBV28 and TRBJ2-7; possible D gene TRBD1, 6 bases. The CDR3 covers 10 residues. Germline V gene data show CDR1 as MDHEN and CDR2 as SYDVKM. Trimming removed 10 bases from V and 7 bases from J, with 11 bases in between. CDR3 protein: CATGVGEQYF. For the CDR3, the DNA is TGTGCCACAGGGGTGGGAGAGCAGTACTTC. Looking up the rest from reference TRBV28 and TRBJ2-7 gives the full variable domain: DVKVTQSSRYLVKRTGEKVFLECVQDMDHENMFWYRQDPGLGLRLIYFSYDVKMKEKGDIPEGYSVSREKKERFSLILESASTNQTSMYLCATGVGEQYFGPGTRLTVT.

The gene calls are TRBV27 and TRBJ1-1; no definite D call. Germline CDR1 MNHEY, CDR2 SMNVEV (reference sequence). The CDR3 covers 13 residues. V was trimmed by 3 bases and J by 2 bases, leaving 7 bases between them. The CDR3 DNA reads TGTGCCAGCAGTTTTAGGAGAAACACTGAAGCTTTCTTT. This translates into CASSFRRNTEAFF.

A note on this clone: Within the sample, other DNA sequences also encode this same CDR3. The chain uses TRBV28 and TRBJ2-3; 16 nucleotides align to TRBD2. The CDR3 loop spans 17 amino acids. Germline V gene sequence: CDR1 MDHEN, CDR2 SYDVKM. The J segment lost 6 bases and the V segment lost 2 bases, leaving 5 bases of the junction unmatched. For the CDR3, the DNA is TGTGCCAGCAGTTTACGGGGACTAGCGGGAGGGCCGGATACGCAGTATTTT. This translates into CASSLRGLAGGPDTQYF.

The chain recombines TRBV27 with TRBJ2-5, with 10 bases aligning to TRBD1. After removal of 5 bases from V and 5 bases from J, the junction contained 8 bases not matched to a gene. The CDR3 is 15 amino acids. CDR1 is MNHEY, CDR2 SMNVEV, per germline (reference sequence). The CDR3 coding sequence is TGTGCCAGCAGTCCGCCTTCGGGACAGGGGGAGACCCAGTACTTC. Translation gives CASSPPSGQGETQYF.

V gene TRBV29-1 combines with J gene TRBJ2-7; TRBD1 aligns across 10 bases. Germline V gene lookup returns CDR1 SQVTM and CDR2 ANQGSEA. This CDR3 is 14 amino acids long. V lost 2 bases and J lost 3; bases outside the gene matches: 4. The CDR3 is CSVETGTGDYEQYF. For the CDR3, the DNA is TGCAGCGTTGAAACCGGGACAGGGGACTACGAGCAGTACTTC.

The table lists this clone with a few counts. V usage is TRBV19 and J usage is TRBJ2-3; perhaps TRBD1 as D (6 bases). CDR1 is LNHDA and CDR2 is SQIVND in the germline V gene (reference sequence). Trimming removed 4 bases from V and 4 bases from J, with 15 bases in between. The CDR3 totals 15 residues. DNA for the CDR3: TGTGCCAGTAGTAAAGGGGACAATTTAGCAGATACGCAGTATTTT. Residues: CASSKGDNLADTQYF.

On this clone: Other DNA sequences of this sample code for an identical CDR3. The genes are TRBV11-2 and TRBJ2-2, with unresolved D. Germline loops: CDR1 SGHAT, CDR2 FQNNGV. The CDR3 is 15 residues long. Trimming took off 1 base at V and 2 bases at J, with 8 bases between the two ends. The CDR3 region is CASSLAGRNTGELFF. DNA of the CDR3: TGTGCCAGCAGCTTAGCGGGCAGAAACACCGGGGAGCTGTTTTTT.

The gene calls are TRBV7-9 and TRBJ2-1; D is undetermined. V shed 3 bases and J shed 6 bases, with 3 bases lying between them. The CDR3 is 11 residues long. In germline, CDR1 is SEHNR, CDR2 FQNEAQ (reference sequence). CDR3 region: CASSLGNEQFF. Written as DNA, the CDR3 is TGTGCCAGCAGCTTGGGCAATGAGCAGTTCTTC.

The chain links TRBV5-4 to TRBJ1-2; 7 nucleotides line up with TRBD1. CDR3 length: 13 residues. V lost 2 bases and J lost 5; bases outside the gene matches: 3. The germline V gene encodes CDR1 SGHNT and CDR2 YYREEE (reference sequence). As DNA, the CDR3 is TGTGCCAGCAGCTTAGCAGGGGGTTATGGCTACACCTTC. Translation gives CASSLAGGYGYTF.

This chain links TRBV14 with TRBJ2-1; possibly TRBD2 for D (6 bases). Germline values: CDR1 SGHDN, CDR2 FVKESK. Trimming took off 4 bases at V and 0 bases at J, with 16 bases between the two ends. This CDR3 is built from 17 residues. CDR3 nucleotides: TGTGCCAGCAGCCGGTGGAGGGCTCCTAGCTCCTACAATGAGCAGTTCTTC. Encoded protein: CASSRWRAPSSYNEQFF.

There are a few counts of this clone. The genes are TRBV11-3 and TRBJ1-1; tentatively, D is TRBD1 (5 bases). Trimming shortened V by 5 bases and J by 0 bases, and 13 bases separated the two germline ends. The germline V gene encodes CDR1 SGHNT and CDR2 YENEEA. The length of the CDR3 is 15 residues. CDR3 nucleotides: TGTGCCAGCAGCCCAGGGACCTCCGTGAACACTGAAGCTTTCTTT. Translating it yields CASSPGTSVNTEAFF. The full variable domain, completed using reference TRBV11-3 and TRBJ1-1, is EAGVVQSPRYKIIEKKQPVAFWCNPISGHNTLYWYLQNLGQGPELLIRYENEEAVDDSQLPKDRFSAERLKGVDSTLKIQPAELGDSAVYLCASSPGTSVNTEAFFGQGTRLTVV.

The J gene is TRBJ2-2, the V gene TRBV5-8; 14 bases are a match to TRBD2. V shed 4 bases and J 8 bases; nucleotides not matched to a gene: 7. Germline V gene sequence: CDR1 SGHTS, CDR2 YDEGEE. The CDR3 is 16 residues long. The CDR3 loop is CASSMGLAGDLGELFF. The CDR3 bases are TGTGCCAGCAGCATGGGACTAGCGGGAGATCTAGGGGAGCTGTTTTTT. Full variable domain (outside the CDR3, taken from reference TRBV5-8 and TRBJ2-2): EAGVTQSPTHLIKTRGQQATLRCSPISGHTSVYWYQQALGLGLQFLLWYDEGEERNRGNFPPRFSGRQFPNYSSELNVNALELEDSALYLCASSMGLAGDLGELFFGEGSRLTVL.

This clone was seen a handful of times. The chain couples TRBV7-9 to TRBJ1-4; D not resolved. V was clipped by 5 bases and J by 8 bases, with 15 bases between them. This CDR3 region has 14 residues. Looked up from germline, CDR1 is SEHNR and CDR2 is FQNEAQ (reference sequence). In DNA, the CDR3 is TGTGCCAGCAGCCCCCGGGAGGGTTGGGAAAAACTGTTTTTT. Its translation is CASSPREGWEKLFF.

V gene TRBV19 combines with J gene TRBJ2-7, with 9 bases fitting TRBD1. CDR3 length equals 16 residues. V was pared by 1 base and J by 5 bases, with 9 bases of the junction left unmatched. Germline V gene lookup returns CDR1 LNHDA and CDR2 SQIVND (reference sequence). The CDR3 nucleotides read TGTGCCAGTAGTATAGGGGCCGGGACAGGGATACACGAGCAGTACTTC. Its protein is CASSIGAGTGIHEQYF.

This rearrangement joins TRBV6-1 to TRBJ1-1; D is unclear. Germline CDR1 is MNHNS and CDR2 is SASEGT. V gave up 2 bases and J gave up 1 base, with 14 bases separating them. This CDR3 region has 16 residues. The DNA of the CDR3 is TGTGCCAGCAGTGAACCAGGCAGCCCGGGGAACACTGAAGCTTTCTTT. Its translation is CASSEPGSPGNTEAFF.

The chain has TRBV7-3 and TRBJ2-5; the match to TRBD1 covers 8 bases. The junction had 8 bases not matched to a gene; V was cut back by 5 bases and J by 0 bases. The CDR3 extends over 16 amino acids. The germline V gene has CDR1 SGHTA and CDR2 FQGTGA. CDR3 sequence: CASSPGTGMYQETQYF. CDR3 nucleotide sequence: TGTGCCAGCAGCCCGGGGACAGGAATGTACCAAGAGACCCAGTACTTC.